This record looks at one T cell receptor (beta chain) sequence and its context. Making use of molecular barcodes, quantitative 5'-RACE generated TCR beta libraries. TCRdb re-derived calls from the 5' RACE reads in MiXCR, one entry per CDR3 protein. Of 150,000 to 200,000 distinct CDR3 sequences detected, under 35% appear once; the ten largest clones hold approximately 5.9%. From germline, CDR1 is SQVTM and CDR2 ANQGSEA. Trimming pared 3 bases from V and 2 bases from J, leaving 18 bases between. CDR3 length: 16 residues. The data originate from a study of CD8 T cells in ankylosing spondylitis. The V gene is TRBV29-1, the J gene TRBJ2-3, with D perhaps TRBD1 (5 bases). The sequenced sample consisted of synovial fluid, either unsorted or a sorted T cell fraction (not recorded which). The sequence came from a male donor with ankylosing spondylitis. The CDR3: CSVESREGRATDTQYF. CDR3 coding DNA: TGCAGCGTTGAGAGCAGGGAAGGCCGGGCCACAGATACGCAGTATTTT.